These 27 T cell receptor beta chains came from one sample sequenced in a study of beta chain features in type 1 diabetes. cDNA synthesis used the whole RNA isolate, giving expressed TCRB sequences. Produced via immunoSEQ multiplex PCR; TCRdb's table is partial and in-frame only. The data contain roughly 150,000 clones, just over 8% of them seen just once; the ten biggest clones take up around 0.56%. Which antigens these TCRs recognize remains unknown. Study observations and caveats: All four CD4+ subsets of Type 1 diabetes patients contained TCRB CDR3s that were moderately but significantly shorter.

Sequencing was performed on central memory CD4+ T cells from blood. The receptors derive from a woman in her late teens or twenties with type 1 diabetes.

The chain is built from TRBV5-4 and TRBJ2-5, with 8 bases fitting TRBD1. Looked up from germline, CDR1 is SGHNT and CDR2 is YYREEE (reference sequence). J lost 1 base, V lost 2 bases, and 4 bases had no gene match. CDR3 length equals 15 residues. CDR3 residues: CASSFFGQGQETQYF. The CDR3 DNA reads as TGTGCCAGCAGCTTCTTCGGACAGGGCCAAGAGACCCAGTACTTC.

This clone was seen a handful of times. The V and J genes are TRBV5-4 and TRBJ1-6; 9 bases map to TRBD1. With 4 bases clipped from V and 10 bases from J, the junction kept 9 bases outside the gene matches. Germline V CDR1 and CDR2: SGHNT, YYREEE (reference sequence). The CDR3 runs to 15 residues. CDR3 nucleotide sequence: TGTGCCAGCAGCCTACCGGGACAGGGAACCTCACCCCTCCACTTT. Translated: CASSLPGQGTSPLHF.

This clone came up a few times. This chain links TRBV5-1 with TRBJ2-5; TRBD2 is a possible D gene (5 bases). This CDR3 spans 15 amino acids. Per the germline V gene, CDR1 is SGHRS and CDR2 is YFSETQ. Trimming took 4 bases from V and 4 from J, leaving 17 bases between them. CDR3 sequence (DNA): TGCGCCAGCAGCGTAAACCGGGGAATGGGAGAGACCCAGTACTTC. This gives the protein CASSVNRGMGETQYF.

This chain links TRBV5-4 with TRBJ1-2; D is unresolved. Germline CDR1 SGHNT, CDR2 YYREEE (reference sequence). The V end was cut by 3 bases, the J end by 3 bases, with 6 bases between. This CDR3 is built from 12 residues. DNA of the CDR3: TGTGCCAGCAGCTCGCAGGACTATGGCTACACCTTC. It translates to CASSSQDYGYTF.

V and J are TRBV19 and TRBJ2-3; 7 bases align to TRBD2. V lost 3 bases and J lost 5; bases outside the gene matches: 5. The CDR3 runs 14 residues. Germline V gives CDR1 LNHDA, CDR2 SQIVND (reference sequence). CDR3 region: CASSMTSLGDTQYF. In DNA form, the CDR3 reads TGTGCCAGTAGTATGACTAGCCTTGGAGATACGCAGTATTTT.

The genes are TRBV19 and TRBJ2-1; 9 bases are a match to TRBD2. Germline assignment: CDR1 LNHDA and CDR2 SQIVND (reference sequence). The CDR3 length is 15 residues. With 7 bases clipped from V and 5 bases from J, the junction kept 9 bases outside the gene matches. The CDR3: CASMGGRAPNNEQFF. The CDR3, as DNA: TGTGCCAGTATGGGCGGGAGGGCCCCAAACAATGAGCAGTTCTTC.

This clone was observed a handful of times. This chain uses TRBV7-9 with TRBJ2-5; unclear D gene. Looked up from germline, CDR1 is SEHNR and CDR2 is FQNEAQ (reference sequence). V shed 2 bases and J shed 7 bases, with 8 bases lying between them. This CDR3 is 12 amino acids long. The CDR3 bases are TGTGCCAGCAGCTTACGAGTCGGGACCCAGTACTTC. Its translation: CASSLRVGTQYF.

This CDR3 reads CASSSGAQNIQYF. The CDR3 region has the DNA TGTGCCAGCAGCTCTGGGGCCCAAAACATTCAGTACTTC. The chain has TRBV5-6 and TRBJ2-4; possible D gene TRBD1, 5 bases. Germline values: CDR1 SGHDT, CDR2 YYEEEE. The CDR3 is 13 amino acids. V lost 3 bases to trimming and J lost 5 bases, with 9 bases between them. The full variable domain, with the rest looked up from reference TRBV5-6 and TRBJ2-4, is DAGVTQSPTHLIKTRGQQVTLRCSPKSGHDTVSWYQQALGQGPQFIFQYYEEEERQRGNFPDRFSGHQFPNYSSELNVNALLLGDSALYLCASSSGAQNIQYFGAGTRLSVL.

The chain couples TRBV5-4 to TRBJ2-2, with D unresolved. The V gene lost 3 bases and the J gene lost 3 bases, with 6 bases spanning the gap. The CDR3 is 13 residues long. In germline, CDR1 is SGHNT, CDR2 YYREEE (reference sequence). The CDR3 spells CASSYIDTGELFF. CDR3 DNA: TGTGCCAGCAGCTATATCGACACCGGGGAGCTGTTTTTT.

The V call is TRBV7-2, the J call TRBJ2-1; 7 bases line up with TRBD1. Germline CDR1 and CDR2: SGHTA and FQGNSA. V trimming: 5 bases; J trimming: 4 bases; junction bases outside the gene matches: 5. The CDR3 has 14 residues. CDR3 in amino acids: CASSPSQGYNEQFF. CDR3 bases: TGTGCCAGCAGCCCATCACAGGGGTACAATGAGCAGTTCTTC.

This clone appeared a few times. The CDR3 nucleotides are TGTGCCAGTAGTACAGGGGGAGAGCAGTACTTC. Translating gives CASSTGGEQYF. The chain employs TRBV19 and TRBJ2-7, with 7 bases fitting TRBD1. Per germline, CDR1 LNHDA and CDR2 SQIVND (reference sequence). The trim removed 4 bases at V and 7 bases at J, leaving 1 base unmatched. This CDR3 spans 11 amino acids. The full variable domain, with the rest looked up from reference TRBV19 and TRBJ2-7, is DGGITQSPKYLFRKEGQNVTLSCEQNLNHDAMYWYRQDPGQGLRLIYYSQIVNDFQKGDIAEGYSVSREKKESFPLTVTSAQKNPTAFYLCASSTGGEQYFGPGTRLTVT.

This clone was counted a few times. The chain has TRBV7-2 and TRBJ2-7; D call uncertain. The CDR3 loop spans 13 amino acids. Trimming removed 2 bases from V and 0 bases from J, with 5 bases in between. CDR1 is SGHTA, CDR2 FQGNSA, per germline. In nucleotides, the CDR3 is TGTGCCAGCAGCTTACCAGGCTCCTACGAGCAGTACTTC. Translating gives CASSLPGSYEQYF.

The chain has TRBV5-6 and TRBJ2-5, with D possibly TRBD1 on 6 matching bases. V shed 4 bases and J shed 1 base, with 14 bases lying between them. The germline gives CDR1 SGHDT, CDR2 YYEEEE. There are 15 residues in the CDR3. CDR3: CASSELGTRQETQYF. In DNA form, the CDR3 reads TGTGCCAGCAGCGAATTAGGGACACGCCAAGAGACCCAGTACTTC.

The chain combines TRBV6-5 with TRBJ1-5; the D gene is possibly TRBD1 (5 bases). V was pared by 9 bases and J by 2 bases, with 14 bases between. The CDR3 runs 14 residues. Germline values: CDR1 MNHEY, CDR2 SVGAGI. The CDR3 protein is CASRMGGGNQPQHF. The CDR3, as DNA: TGTGCCAGTAGGATGGGAGGGGGCAATCAGCCCCAGCATTTT.

The chain combines TRBV28 with TRBJ1-5; TRBD1 aligns across 8 bases. This CDR3 region has 15 residues. From germline, CDR1 is MDHEN and CDR2 SYDVKM. Trimming took 6 bases from V and 7 from J; bases not matched to a gene: 11. The CDR3 nucleotides are TGTGCCAGCAGACGCACCGGACAGGGAAAACAGCCCCAGCATTTT. It yields the protein CASRRTGQGKQPQHF.

This clone has only a few counts. The chain recombines TRBV7-2 with TRBJ1-2; D is uncertain. CDR3 length: 14 residues. Germline V gene lookup returns CDR1 SGHTA and CDR2 FQGNSA. Trimming took off 1 base at V and 2 bases at J, with 8 bases between the two ends. In nucleotides, the CDR3 is TGTGCCAGCAGCTTAGACAGCCGAAACTATGGCTACACCTTC. Translating gives CASSLDSRNYGYTF. The full variable domain, rest sourced from reference TRBV7-2 and TRBJ1-2, is GAGVSQSPSNKVTEKGKDVELRCDPISGHTALYWYRQSLGQGLEFLIYFQGNSAPDKSGLPSDRFSAERTGGSVSTLTIQRTQQEDSAVYLCASSLDSRNYGYTFGSGTRLTVV.

The sample holds a few counts of this clone. The chain links TRBV4-3 to TRBJ2-3; D unresolved. With 1 base removed from V and 6 bases from J, the gap between germline ends came to 11 bases. The CDR3 length is 14 residues. Germline CDR1 and CDR2: LGHNA and YSLEER. DNA of the CDR3: TGCGCCAGCAGCCAAGTGAGCAGCGCGGATACGCAGTATTTT. This translates into CASSQVSSADTQYF.

This clone was seen more than once but under ten times. The gene calls are TRBV7-8 and TRBJ2-7, with TRBD2 as a possible D gene (5 bases). CDR3 size: 14 residues. Trimming pared 2 bases from V and 9 bases from J, leaving 17 bases between. In germline, CDR1 is SGHVS, CDR2 FQNEAQ. This CDR3 reads CASSLNRGVEGQYF. The CDR3 DNA follows: TGTGCCAGCAGCTTAAATCGTGGGGTCGAGGGGCAGTACTTC.

The V and J genes are TRBV5-6 and TRBJ2-2, with D perhaps TRBD1 (6 bases). The CDR3 sequence is 15 residues long. Trimming took off 5 bases at V and 4 bases at J, with 15 bases between the two ends. CDR1 and CDR2 from the germline V gene are SGHDT and YYEEEE. This CDR3 reads CASRLGAASTGELFF. The CDR3 nucleotides read TGTGCCAGCAGACTGGGGGCGGCCAGCACCGGGGAGCTGTTTTTT.

The rearrangement links TRBV28 to TRBJ1-3; tentatively, D is TRBD1 (5 bases). Per germline, CDR1 MDHEN and CDR2 SYDVKM. The CDR3 has 14 residues. Between the trimmed V and J ends, which lost 10 bases and 0 bases, there was a span of 13 bases. Written as DNA, the CDR3 is TGTGCCACAATGTACAGGAACTCTGGAAACACCATATATTTT. This codes for CATMYRNSGNTIYF.

This clone came up a few times. V usage is TRBV7-9 and J usage is TRBJ2-7; possible D gene TRBD2, 5 bases. Germline V gene sequence: CDR1 SEHNR, CDR2 FQNEAQ (reference sequence). Between the trimmed V and J ends, which lost 5 bases and 5 bases, there was a span of 16 bases. This CDR3 contains 14 residues. The CDR3 region has the DNA TGTGCCAGCAGCGCCAGCGGTTCGTTCGACGAGCAGTACTTC. Protein product: CASSASGSFDEQYF. Combining the CDR3 with reference TRBV7-9 and TRBJ2-7 gives the whole variable domain DTGVSQNPRHKITKRGQNVTFRCDPISEHNRLYWYRQTLGQGPEFLTYFQNEAQLEKSRLLSDRFSAERPKGSFSTLEIQRTEQGDSAMYLCASSASGSFDEQYFGPGTRLTVT.

V and J are TRBV7-6 and TRBJ2-5; D perhaps matches TRBD2 (5 bases). Looked up from germline, CDR1 is SGHVS and CDR2 is FNYEAQ. V was pared by 4 bases and J by 0 bases, with 12 bases between. The CDR3 has 15 amino acids. CDR3 residues: CASSYRPGYQETQYF. CDR3 in DNA: TGTGCCAGCAGCTACAGACCGGGATACCAAGAGACCCAGTACTTC.

This clone was counted only a few times. The CDR3 sequence: CASSPRTSGRADEQFF. In DNA, the CDR3 is TGTGCCAGCAGCCCGAGGACCAGCGGGAGGGCCGATGAGCAGTTCTTC. The chain combines TRBV5-4 with TRBJ2-1, with 10 bases matching TRBD2. The CDR3 sequence is 16 residues long. After removal of 4 bases from V and 8 bases from J, the junction contained 12 bases not matched to a gene. Germline V gene lookup returns CDR1 SGHNT and CDR2 YYREEE (reference sequence).

The sample holds a few counts of this clone. J is TRBJ2-7 and V is TRBV7-2, with 9 bases identical to TRBD2. The CDR3 extends over 14 amino acids. CDR1 SGHTA and CDR2 FQGNSA come from the germline V gene. V trimming: 8 bases; J trimming: 6 bases; junction bases outside the gene matches: 11. The CDR3 DNA sequence: TGTGCCAGCTCCCTGGGCCCAGCGGGAGGCGAGCAGTACTTC. Amino acids: CASSLGPAGGEQYF.

The V call is TRBV11-2, the J call TRBJ1-1; 9 nucleotides line up with TRBD1. V shed 5 bases, J shed 0 bases, and the junction held 7 bases outside the gene matches. CDR1 SGHAT and CDR2 FQNNGV come from the germline V gene. CDR3 length equals 16 residues. The CDR3 protein is CASSPTDRGMNTEAFF. The CDR3 DNA reads TGTGCCAGCAGCCCTACAGACAGGGGGATGAACACTGAAGCTTTCTTT.

This clone was counted a few times. V and J are TRBV25-1 and TRBJ2-1; D not certain. Per the germline V gene, CDR1 is MGHDK and CDR2 is SYGVNS. V was trimmed by 3 bases and J by 5 bases, leaving 14 bases between them. The CDR3 contains 15 residues. CDR3 sequence reads: CASSEPTHGNNEQFF. In DNA, the CDR3 is TGTGCCAGCAGTGAGCCGACTCACGGTAACAATGAGCAGTTCTTC.

The V and J genes are TRBV7-9 and TRBJ2-3, with TRBD2 matching 7 bases. The germline gives CDR1 SEHNR, CDR2 FQNEAQ (reference sequence). With V trimmed by 3 bases and J by 6 bases, 3 bases remained unmatched. The CDR3 extends over 13 amino acids. CDR3 in amino acids: CASSFEGGDTQYF. CDR3 nucleotide sequence: TGTGCCAGCAGCTTCGAGGGAGGGGATACGCAGTATTTT.